This T cell receptor (beta chain) was observed in a study of neurological immune-mediated disorders (dated by TCRdb to the late 2010s). Study-level background: Among the 35 or so multiple sclerosis patients, relapsing-remitting MS was present in about 31 and secondary progressive MS was present in 3. Peripheral blood TCR-beta repertoires from HTLV-I-associated myelopathy (HAM/TSP) patients, multiple sclerosis patients and healthy controls were compared by UMI-based sequencing. The roughly 110 TCR-beta libraries covered PBMC samples along with longitudinal samples, technical triplicates, and paired sorted CD4+ and CD8+ T-cell subsets. Each longitudinal HAM/TSP and healthy donor was sampled at 3 time-points spaced at about 3-40 month intervals. The cohort included roughly 71 subjects: about 15 with HAM/TSP, around 34 with multiple sclerosis, and 20 healthy controls. What the research found in general, with its limitations: No identical CDR3 amino acid sequences were shared among expanded clones across subjects, suggesting private TCR-beta repertoires in all groups. Phylogenetic analysis grouped repertoires from 18 of 34 MS patients into a cluster of related CDR3 sequences, suggesting a possible repertoire-level signature. TCR clonal expansion was highest in HAM/TSP patients and lowest in MS patients, with MS patients falling below even healthy controls. No clinical or MRI features were associated with the MS cluster, and the authors said that larger cohorts are needed.

This clonotype was counted many times. The antigen this receptor binds is unknown. Nothing much larger sits one base from this clone, and base qualities are not available. cDNA synthesis used template-switch 5'RACE with a primer carrying a 10-nucleotide random unique molecular identifier tagging each TCR transcript. Each sequencing run produced over 200 million TCR-beta sequences covering 15-18 subjects. Total RNA was extracted with the RNeasy kit. The KAPA Real-time Library Amplification kit was used to amplify TCR-beta VDJ regions with primers for the TCR constant region and the 5'RACE anchor. Sample indexes and Illumina adaptors were added in a first PCR, and a second PCR then increased library yield. The roughly 650 bp TCR product was size-selected on a 2% E-gel SizeSelection system after Ampure bead purification. Library quality was checked on a Bioanalyzer, concentration was measured with Qubit, and libraries were quantified with the Kapa Library Quantification kit before pooling. Paired-end 2 x 150 bp sequencing of the libraries was performed on an Illumina HiSeq 2500. To increase sequence diversity, 25-30% phiX was spiked into each library pool. The original methods were these. Quality-filtered reads were processed with the UMI-based MiGEC pipeline, which removed over 75% of raw TCR sequences during error correction. VDJ genes were aligned to IMGT germline references, and clonotypes were defined by unique CDR3 amino acid sequence plus V-J genes. Clonal expansion, Shannon diversity, and CDR3 relatedness (CalcPairwiseDistances, ClusterSamples) were evaluated with VDJtools, and phylogenetic trees were built with CLCbio workbench. A clone was classed as expanded if it had 8 or more unique UMIs, a cutoff based on coefficient-of-variation modelling across technical triplicates. The public reads were reanalyzed by TCRdb: fastp trimming at Q25, MiXCR alignment, in-frame beta chains only. Records with the same CDR3 protein are collapsed into one entry carrying the most frequent genes and DNA. None of the V and J calls come from the authors' own analysis; TCRdb made them. The sample records approximately 80,000 distinct CDR3 sequences, around 4.7% of which are singletons. Less than 7.5% of the sample comes from the top ten.

Here V drops 3 bases and J drops 0 bases, and the junction holds 4 bases not matched to any gene. CDR1 and CDR2 were assigned from the germline V gene as SGHRS and YFSETQ. From its cysteine to its phenylalanine, the CDR3 spans 18 amino acids. The CDR3 DNA has 54 bases and is translated from base 1. The intended sense of this specimen's time point label: longitudinal time-point 3. Libraries from unsorted PBMCs were made from 2 million PBMCs kept in RNAlater at -80 degrees C until RNA extraction. Multiple sclerosis patients were enrolled in a US clinical protocol evaluating disease progression by magnetic resonance imaging. Peripheral blood was subjected to Ficoll-Hypaque density gradient centrifugation to isolate PBMCs, which were then cryopreserved in liquid nitrogen.

The V gene is TRBV5-1 and the J gene is TRBJ2-4, with 15 middle bases fitting TRBD2. The sample was PBMCs. This TCR derives from a woman aged 55 to 70 with multiple sclerosis. CDR3 region: CASSYGLAGGQAKNIQYF. The DNA reads TGCGCCAGCAGCTACGGACTAGCGGGGGGGCAAGCCAAAAACATTCAGTACTTC.